Detailed here is one T cell receptor (beta chain). Its antigen is unidentified. These data originate in a study of beta chain features in type 1 diabetes. Study-wide points: TCRB repertoires of naive, central memory and Treg cells appeared more similar among patients than among healthy donors.

All of the isolated RNA was reverse transcribed, so expressed TCRB transcripts were sequenced. This table comes from immunoSEQ multiplex PCR, and its TCRdb copy is limited to in-frame clones, with some not included. This table holds about 140,000 clones, approximately 9.8% found once. V was clipped by 0 bases and J by 8 bases; unmatched bases: 5. Germline lookup yields CDR1 LGHNA and CDR2 YSLEER. CDR3 length: 14 residues. The V and J genes are TRBV4-3 and TRBJ1-2, with TRBD1 matching 8 bases. The receptor comes from a woman between 40 and 50 years old in good health. The sequenced sample consisted of central memory CD4+ T cells from blood. The chain's CDR3 is CASSQENRGGGYTF. The DNA of the CDR3 is TGCGCCAGCAGCCAAGAAAACAGGGGGGGAGGCTACACCTTC.